Listed below are T cell receptor beta chains from one sample, sequenced in a study of blood T cells in healthy people across ages. TCRdb processed the 5' RACE reads anew with MiXCR; each CDR3 protein has one entry. The table records about 1.5 million distinct CDR3 sequences, under 55% of them present only once. Sample: blood. The receptors originated from a woman younger than 30 in good health. Each CDR3 is given with its conserved first and last residue. A D gene is named only where the DNA matches it firmly. Rows may omit the clone size; those that give it use once, few, many or a size class.

clone_size: NA; v_call: TRBV7-9; cdr3_length: 12; d_call: NA; j_call: TRBJ1-1; cdr3_aa: CASSASGAEAFF; cdr3_nt: TGTGCCAGCAGCGCCTCGGGAGCTGAAGCTTTCTTT
clone_size: NA; v_call: TRBV11-2; cdr3_length: 14; d_call: NA; j_call: TRBJ1-1; cdr3_aa: CASSPEGLNTEAFF; cdr3_nt: TGTGCCAGCAGCCCAGAGGGGTTGAACACTGAAGCTTTCTTT
clone_size: NA; v_call: TRBV19; cdr3_length: 14; d_call: NA; j_call: TRBJ1-1; cdr3_aa: CASSWGAQNTEAFF; cdr3_nt: TGTGCCAGTTCCTGGGGGGCGCAGAACACTGAAGCTTTCTTT
clone_size: NA; v_call: TRBV20-1; cdr3_length: 17; d_call: TRBD2; j_call: TRBJ2-5; cdr3_aa: CSARSPGGVTVQETQYF; cdr3_nt: TGCAGTGCTAGAAGCCCTGGGGGGGTGACCGTCCAAGAGACCCAGTACTTC
clone_size: NA; v_call: TRBV4-1; cdr3_length: 14; d_call: NA; j_call: TRBJ1-2; cdr3_aa: CASSQTQGSNGYTF; cdr3_nt: TGCGCCAGCAGCCAGACACAGGGTTCAAATGGCTACACCTTC
clone_size: many; v_call: TRBV29-1; cdr3_length: 14; d_call: NA; j_call: TRBJ2-1; cdr3_aa: CSSYMERSYNEQFF; cdr3_nt: TGCAGCTCGTATATGGAGAGGTCCTACAATGAGCAGTTCTTC
clone_size: once; v_call: TRBV7-9; cdr3_length: 15; d_call: NA; j_call: TRBJ1-2; cdr3_aa: CASRPRDSGNYGYTF; cdr3_nt: TGTGCCAGCAGGCCCCGGGATTCCGGTAACTATGGCTACACCTTC
clone_size: few; v_call: TRBV27; cdr3_length: 15; d_call: NA; j_call: TRBJ1-2; cdr3_aa: CASTPYLSRDYGYTF; cdr3_nt: TGTGCCAGCACCCCATACCTCAGCAGGGACTATGGCTACACCTTC
clone_size: NA; v_call: TRBV6-5; cdr3_length: 15; d_call: NA; j_call: TRBJ2-7; cdr3_aa: CASRTTGTLSYEQYF; cdr3_nt: TGTGCCAGCCGAACCACAGGGACCTTATCCTACGAGCAGTACTTC
clone_size: NA; v_call: TRBV4-2; cdr3_length: 16; d_call: TRBD2; j_call: TRBJ2-2; cdr3_aa: CASGGGAQLNTGELFF; cdr3_nt: TGTGCCAGCGGCGGGGGGGCCCAACTGAACACCGGGGAGCTGTTTTTT
clone_size: NA; v_call: TRBV7-2; cdr3_length: 15; d_call: NA; j_call: TRBJ1-2; cdr3_aa: CASSLRPGQTYGYTF; cdr3_nt: TGTGCCAGCAGCTTACGCCCCGGACAGACCTATGGCTACACCTTC
clone_size: NA; v_call: TRBV7-2; cdr3_length: 17; d_call: NA; j_call: TRBJ2-1; cdr3_aa: CASSIIGGALPYNEQFF; cdr3_nt: TGTGCCAGCAGCATCATCGGAGGGGCCCTCCCCTACAATGAGCAGTTCTTC
clone_size: few; v_call: TRBV7-9; cdr3_length: 16; d_call: TRBD1; j_call: TRBJ2-5; cdr3_aa: CASSARGQGYGETQYF; cdr3_nt: TGTGCCAGCAGCGCTCGGGGACAGGGATACGGTGAGACCCAGTACTTC
clone_size: NA; v_call: TRBV10-3; cdr3_length: 14; d_call: NA; j_call: TRBJ1-5; cdr3_aa: CAISQGRYAKPQHF; cdr3_nt: TGTGCCATCAGTCAAGGCCGTTACGCAAAGCCCCAGCATTTT
clone_size: NA; v_call: TRBV7-2; cdr3_length: 14; d_call: NA; j_call: TRBJ2-1; cdr3_aa: CASTPGWSYNEQFF; cdr3_nt: TGTGCCAGCACCCCCGGTTGGTCCTACAATGAGCAGTTCTTC